This is a list of T cell receptor beta chains from one sample in a study of type 1 and type 2 diabetes patients. Via MiXCR, TCRdb re-called the multiplex PCR reads, giving one row per CDR3 protein. The sample includes a few hundred thousand distinct CDR3 sequences, roughly 48% of them seen just once. Sequencing used peripheral blood mononuclear cells (PBMCs). The receptors were sampled from a young man with type 2 diabetes. CDR3s include the opening cysteine and the closing phenylalanine or tryptophan. Each record gives: D gene, clone size, V gene, J gene, CDR3 protein, CDR3 DNA. A D gene is named only where the DNA matches it firmly. The listing skips clone size in some rows; elsewhere it reads once, few, many or a size class.

d_gene: NA
abundance: NA
v_gene: TRBV10-3
j_gene: TRBJ2-3
CDR3aa: CATELGGGNTDTQYF
CDR3nt: TGTGCCACCGAACTCGGTGGGGGAAACACAGATACGCAGTATTTT

d_gene: NA
abundance: NA
v_gene: TRBV6-1
j_gene: TRBJ1-6
CDR3aa: CASGEGNSPLHF
CDR3nt: TGTGCCAGCGGTGAGGGGAATTCACCCCTCCACTTT

d_gene: TRBD2
abundance: NA
v_gene: TRBV6-6
j_gene: TRBJ2-7
CDR3aa: CAISPTSGSSYEQYF
CDR3nt: TGTGCCATCAGTCCGACTAGCGGGAGTTCCTACGAGCAGTACTTC

d_gene: NA
abundance: NA
v_gene: TRBV24-1
j_gene: TRBJ2-3
CDR3aa: CATSRDGDTQYF
CDR3nt: TGTGCCACCAGTAGGGACGGAGATACGCAGTATTTT

d_gene: TRBD2
abundance: few
v_gene: TRBV12-3/TRBV12-4
j_gene: TRBJ2-5
CDR3aa: CASRLAGVETQYF
CDR3nt: TGTGCCAGCAGGTTAGCGGGGGTGGAGACCCAGTACTTC

d_gene: TRBD1
abundance: NA
v_gene: TRBV6-5
j_gene: TRBJ1-1
CDR3aa: CASSGDTGAPLMNTEAFF
CDR3nt: TGTGCCAGCAGTGGGGATACAGGGGCCCCGTTGATGAACACTGAAGCTTTCTTT

d_gene: TRBD1
abundance: few
v_gene: TRBV7-8
j_gene: TRBJ2-7
CDR3aa: CASSLEGANEQYF
CDR3nt: TGTGCCAGCAGCTTAGAGGGGGCCAACGAGCAGTACTTC

d_gene: NA
abundance: few
v_gene: TRBV29-1
j_gene: TRBJ1-2
CDR3aa: CSVPGHGSGYTF
CDR3nt: TGCAGCGTGCCGGGACACGGATCGGGCTACACCTTC

d_gene: NA
abundance: NA
v_gene: TRBV20-1
j_gene: TRBJ1-2
CDR3aa: CSTESGYTF
CDR3nt: TGCAGTACAGAGAGTGGCTACACCTTC

d_gene: TRBD1
abundance: few
v_gene: TRBV19
j_gene: TRBJ1-1
CDR3aa: CASSVQGAATEAFF
CDR3nt: TGTGCCAGTAGTGTACAGGGGGCCGCCACTGAAGCTTTCTTT

d_gene: TRBD1
abundance: few
v_gene: TRBV5-1
j_gene: TRBJ2-7
CDR3aa: CASSLDRGSEQYF
CDR3nt: TGCGCCAGCAGCCTAGACAGGGGCAGCGAGCAGTACTTC

d_gene: NA
abundance: few
v_gene: TRBV24-1
j_gene: TRBJ2-3
CDR3aa: CATSDPREPRTDTQYF
CDR3nt: TGTGCCACCAGTGACCCTCGAGAGCCACGCACAGATACGCAGTATTTT

d_gene: NA
abundance: NA
v_gene: TRBV12-3/TRBV12-4
j_gene: TRBJ2-3
CDR3aa: CASRLGELSDTQYF
CDR3nt: TGTGCCAGCAGACTGGGAGAGTTATCGGATACGCAGTATTTT

d_gene: NA
abundance: NA
v_gene: TRBV15
j_gene: TRBJ2-7
CDR3aa: CATKIQRSSYEQYF
CDR3nt: TGTGCCACGAAGATCCAAAGGAGTTCCTACGAGCAGTACTTC

d_gene: TRBD1
abundance: once
v_gene: TRBV9
j_gene: TRBJ2-5
CDR3aa: CASSVEGDRGRKETQYF
CDR3nt: TGTGCCAGCAGCGTAGAAGGGGACAGGGGGAGGAAGGAGACCCAGTACTTC

d_gene: NA
abundance: NA
v_gene: TRBV20-1
j_gene: TRBJ2-7
CDR3aa: CSARGDTNSYEQYF
CDR3nt: TGCAGTGCTAGGGGGGACACCAACTCCTACGAGCAGTACTTC

d_gene: NA
abundance: NA
v_gene: TRBV20-1
j_gene: TRBJ1-4
CDR3aa: CGARQANEKLFF
CDR3nt: TGCGGTGCTCGACAGGCTAATGAAAAACTGTTTTTT

d_gene: NA
abundance: NA
v_gene: TRBV7-2
j_gene: TRBJ1-5
CDR3aa: CASSFWGPGNQTQHF
CDR3nt: TGTGCCAGCAGCTTTTGGGGGCCGGGGAATCAGACCCAGCATTTT

d_gene: NA
abundance: NA
v_gene: TRBV12-3/TRBV12-4
j_gene: TRBJ1-2
CDR3aa: CASSPDVGYGYTF
CDR3nt: TGTGCCAGCAGTCCTGATGTCGGCTATGGCTACACCTTC

d_gene: NA
abundance: NA
v_gene: TRBV14
j_gene: TRBJ2-3
CDR3aa: CASSSFLADTQYF
CDR3nt: TGTGCCAGCAGCTCTTTTCTGGCAGATACGCAGTATTTT

d_gene: NA
abundance: NA
v_gene: TRBV28
j_gene: TRBJ1-6
CDR3aa: CASSLHGRDRNSPLHF
CDR3nt: TGTGCCAGCAGTCTCCATGGACGGGACCGTAATTCACCCCTCCACTTT

d_gene: TRBD1
abundance: many
v_gene: TRBV2
j_gene: TRBJ1-6
CDR3aa: CASSMDRDRGSPLHF
CDR3nt: TGTGCCAGCAGTATGGACCGGGACAGGGGTTCACCCCTCCACTTT

d_gene: NA
abundance: few
v_gene: TRBV20-1
j_gene: TRBJ1-1
CDR3aa: CSAFQTMNTEAFF
CDR3nt: TGCAGTGCCTTTCAGACCATGAACACTGAAGCTTTCTTT

d_gene: NA
abundance: few
v_gene: TRBV19
j_gene: TRBJ1-5
CDR3aa: CASSIRDGNQPQHF
CDR3nt: TGTGCCAGTAGTATCCGGGATGGCAATCAGCCCCAGCATTTT

d_gene: NA
abundance: many
v_gene: TRBV29-1
j_gene: TRBJ2-7
CDR3aa: CSVTSSSYEQYF
CDR3nt: TGCAGCGTAACTAGCTCCTCCTACGAGCAGTACTTC

d_gene: NA
abundance: NA
v_gene: TRBV7-8
j_gene: TRBJ1-2
CDR3aa: CASSLWSARVGRDYGYTF
CDR3nt: TGTGCCAGCAGCTTATGGTCAGCCCGGGTGGGGAGGGACTATGGCTACACCTTC

d_gene: NA
abundance: once
v_gene: TRBV20-1
j_gene: TRBJ1-6
CDR3aa: CSASSTGLPLHF
CDR3nt: TGCAGTGCTAGCAGTACGGGGTTACCCCTCCACTTT

d_gene: TRBD2
abundance: NA
v_gene: TRBV2
j_gene: TRBJ2-3
CDR3aa: CASTREGRFTDTQYF
CDR3nt: TGTGCCAGCACTAGGGAGGGCCGTTTCACAGATACGCAGTATTTT

d_gene: NA
abundance: few
v_gene: TRBV19
j_gene: TRBJ2-2
CDR3aa: CASSWGLGTGELFF
CDR3nt: TGTGCCAGTAGTTGGGGGCTTGGCACCGGGGAGCTGTTTTTT

d_gene: NA
abundance: NA
v_gene: TRBV6-5
j_gene: TRBJ1-2
CDR3aa: CASSYKGNGYTF
CDR3nt: TGTGCCAGCAGTTATAAGGGTAATGGCTACACCTTC

d_gene: NA
abundance: NA
v_gene: TRBV9
j_gene: TRBJ2-7
CDR3aa: CASSVESGGYEQYF
CDR3nt: TGTGCCAGCAGCGTAGAGAGTGGGGGCTACGAGCAGTACTTC

d_gene: NA
abundance: many
v_gene: TRBV10-1
j_gene: TRBJ2-5
CDR3aa: CASSGNGWETQYF
CDR3nt: TGCGCCAGCAGTGGAAACGGATGGGAGACCCAGTACTTC

d_gene: NA
abundance: NA
v_gene: TRBV28
j_gene: TRBJ1-2
CDR3aa: CASSASRSGLGNGYTF
CDR3nt: TGTGCCAGCAGTGCTTCCCGGTCAGGGTTAGGAAATGGCTACACCTTC

d_gene: NA
abundance: few
v_gene: TRBV11-2
j_gene: TRBJ2-6
CDR3aa: CASRGDTNSGANVLTF
CDR3nt: TGTGCCAGCAGGGGGGACACAAACTCTGGGGCCAACGTCCTGACTTTC

d_gene: NA
abundance: NA
v_gene: TRBV7-3
j_gene: TRBJ2-7
CDR3aa: CAIARQDYEQHF
CDR3nt: TGTGCCATCGCGCGACAGGACTACGAGCAGCACTTC

d_gene: TRBD1
abundance: NA
v_gene: TRBV4-2
j_gene: TRBJ1-1
CDR3aa: CASSQVGTGSRAFF
CDR3nt: TGTGCCAGCAGCCAAGTCGGGACAGGCTCTAGGGCTTTCTTT

d_gene: NA
abundance: NA
v_gene: TRBV4-3
j_gene: TRBJ1-1
CDR3aa: CASSQDRLGPPEAFF
CDR3nt: TGCGCCAGCAGCCAAGATAGGTTGGGACCGCCTGAAGCTTTCTTT

d_gene: TRBD1
abundance: NA
v_gene: TRBV29-1
j_gene: TRBJ2-1
CDR3aa: CSVAGTAYYNEQFF
CDR3nt: TGCAGCGTTGCTGGGACAGCATATTACAATGAGCAGTTCTTC

d_gene: TRBD1
abundance: NA
v_gene: TRBV30
j_gene: TRBJ1-6
CDR3aa: CAWRTQQGARHSPLHF
CDR3nt: TGTGCCTGGAGGACCCAACAGGGGGCGCGGCATTCACCCCTCCACTTT

d_gene: NA
abundance: many
v_gene: TRBV6-5
j_gene: TRBJ2-7
CDR3aa: CASTWGYEQYF
CDR3nt: TGTGCCAGCACCTGGGGCTACGAGCAGTACTTC

d_gene: NA
abundance: once
v_gene: TRBV18
j_gene: TRBJ2-7
CDR3aa: CASSPTRNYEQYF
CDR3nt: TGTGCCAGCTCACCAACAAGGAACTACGAGCAGTACTTC

d_gene: NA
abundance: NA
v_gene: TRBV9
j_gene: TRBJ2-5
CDR3aa: CASSDVGESGTQYF
CDR3nt: TGTGCCAGCAGCGACGTAGGGGAGTCTGGGACCCAGTACTTC

d_gene: NA
abundance: few
v_gene: TRBV30
j_gene: TRBJ2-2
CDR3aa: CAWSRAPPELFF
CDR3nt: TGTGCCTGGAGTAGAGCACCTCCGGAGCTGTTTTTT

d_gene: NA
abundance: few
v_gene: TRBV20-1
j_gene: TRBJ1-6
CDR3aa: CSARFGTASSYNSPLHF
CDR3nt: TGCAGTGCTAGATTCGGGACCGCTAGCTCCTATAATTCACCCCTCCACTTT

d_gene: TRBD1
abundance: NA
v_gene: TRBV27
j_gene: TRBJ2-1
CDR3aa: CASSWRRGRRTSEQSF
CDR3nt: TGTGCCAGCAGTTGGCGCAGGGGGCGCAGGACGTCCGAGCAGTCCTTC

d_gene: TRBD1
abundance: NA
v_gene: TRBV27
j_gene: TRBJ1-2
CDR3aa: CASSRGGWNYGYTF
CDR3nt: TGTGCCAGCAGTCGAGGGGGCTGGAACTATGGCTACACCTTC

d_gene: TRBD2
abundance: NA
v_gene: TRBV6-5
j_gene: TRBJ2-1
CDR3aa: CASSYGTSGSNEQFF
CDR3nt: TGTGCCAGCAGTTACGGGACTAGCGGGAGTAATGAGCAGTTCTTC

d_gene: NA
abundance: NA
v_gene: TRBV29-1
j_gene: TRBJ1-2
CDR3aa: CSGRTEDYGYTF
CDR3nt: TGCAGCGGGAGAACGGAGGACTATGGCTACACCTTC

d_gene: TRBD1
abundance: NA
v_gene: TRBV6-6
j_gene: TRBJ2-1
CDR3aa: CASSFRDRHNEQFF
CDR3nt: TGTGCCAGCAGCTTCCGGGACAGACACAATGAGCAGTTCTTC

d_gene: TRBD1
abundance: NA
v_gene: TRBV20-1
j_gene: TRBJ2-5
CDR3aa: CSASQTGEAQETQYF
CDR3nt: TGCAGTGCTAGCCAGACAGGGGAGGCTCAAGAGACCCAGTACTTC

d_gene: TRBD1
abundance: NA
v_gene: TRBV20-1
j_gene: TRBJ2-7
CDR3aa: CSARDRGESYEQYF
CDR3nt: TGCAGTGCTCGGGACAGGGGGGAGTCCTACGAGCAGTACTTC

d_gene: NA
abundance: many
v_gene: TRBV15
j_gene: TRBJ1-1
CDR3aa: CATSTLTRVGDTEAFF
CDR3nt: TGTGCCACCAGCACATTAACAAGGGTAGGGGACACTGAAGCTTTCTTT

d_gene: NA
abundance: NA
v_gene: TRBV20-1
j_gene: TRBJ2-7
CDR3aa: CSASRAYEQYF
CDR3nt: TGCAGCGCCTCTAGGGCCTACGAGCAGTACTTC

d_gene: TRBD1
abundance: NA
v_gene: TRBV19
j_gene: TRBJ2-1
CDR3aa: CASSIQTGDEQFF
CDR3nt: TGTGCCAGTAGTATACAAACAGGGGATGAGCAGTTCTTC

d_gene: TRBD2
abundance: NA
v_gene: TRBV10-3
j_gene: TRBJ2-1
CDR3aa: CASSYQVAGDNEQFF
CDR3nt: TGTGCCAGCAGTTACCAGGTAGCGGGGGACAATGAGCAGTTCTTC

d_gene: TRBD1
abundance: NA
v_gene: TRBV29-1
j_gene: TRBJ2-1
CDR3aa: CSVEGDRATNEQFF
CDR3nt: TGCAGCGTTGAAGGGGACAGGGCGACGAATGAGCAGTTCTTC

d_gene: NA
abundance: NA
v_gene: TRBV2
j_gene: TRBJ1-2
CDR3aa: CASSETFYGYTF
CDR3nt: TGTGCCAGCAGTGAGACCTTTTATGGCTACACCTTC